This T cell receptor beta chain was recorded in a study of radiation and T cells in renal cell carcinoma (TCRdb year 2020). In terms of the full investigation: Samples were obtained from a clinical trial, in which 15 Gy stereotactic body radiation therapy was delivered to primary renal cell carcinomas and nephrectomy was performed 4 weeks later. In the 53 samples combined, some 4,000,000 unique CDR3 nucleotide sequences were found, encoding roughly 3,000,000 unique CDR3 amino acid sequences. A total of around 50 samples underwent TCR beta sequencing, made up of 25 or so tumors and roughly 27 peripheral blood samples.

As to this clone: No antigen is known for it. No much larger clonotype is one base removed from it; base qualities were not supplied.

The time point label here, explained by the study, means: baseline pretreatment blood. The treatment or condition label for this specimen denotes: 15 Gy SBRT to primary tumor, nephrectomy 4 weeks later. To track tumor-enriched clonotypes, serial peripheral blood was sampled from radiation-treated patients at baseline and at 2 weeks and 4 weeks after SBRT. Every patient had renal cell carcinoma of clear cell pathology. The QIAamp DNA Blood Mini Kit (Qiagen) was used to prepare genomic DNA for TCR sequencing. Only samples passing all quality control checks were included in the analyses. Points the paper makes about the study in general: Blood repertoire dynamics were not followed beyond 4 weeks after treatment. Top tumor clonotypes rose in blood from baseline to 2 weeks post-radiation, then contracted by 4 weeks, suggesting transient expansion of tumor-resident clones. Because the trial had a single-armed design, the trial could not examine how radiation dose or scheduling affected the TCR repertoire. Because pretreatment tumor biopsies were not available, the study could not determine whether clonotypes were already present within the tumor at baseline.

TCR beta libraries were generated from genomic DNA with the immunoSEQ kit, following the manufacturer's recommendations. For library preparation, a first multiplex PCR was performed with proprietary primers, followed by a second PCR in which unique barcodes were added, and bead cleanups were performed after each round. A kit-provided positive control reaction and a negative control reaction were included in every sample batch. The final libraries were assessed on an Agilent 4200 TapeStation D1000 ScreenTape, pooled by volume, and quantified by qPCR. Sequencing ran on an Illumina NextSeq500 with a MidOutput 150-cycle cartridge, using 156 Read1 and 15 Index1 cycles with kit custom primers. The pooled library was loaded at approximately 0.92 pM, and around 18% PhiX control was spiked in. Turning to the authors' computational methods: Vendor-processed data were analyzed in R, with a clonotype defined as all T cells sharing the same CDR3 nucleotide sequence. For clone abundance analyses, frequencies were normalized to the 10,000 most abundant clones per sample. Before analysis, public T cell clones were removed, and these numbered fewer than six per sample on average. Tumor-enriched and baseline blood-enriched clonotypes were defined by at least a 32-fold difference in abundance between compartments. A beta-binomial differential abundance model was used to identify clonotypes that expanded or contracted between blood time points. The Baroni-Urbani and Buser coefficient was used to measure tumor-blood repertoire similarity, and groups were compared with two-tailed Wilcoxon tests in R. The table was pulled from immuneACCESS by TCRdb, which kept in-frame rearrangements only. Such tables lose some clones; where checked, under half of the loss comes from unresolved V genes, and the rest has no known cause. V, J and clone size were drawn from that table, and D and trimming were deduced from the DNA. The table for this sample lists about 140,000 clones; less than 85% of them were counted only once. The top ten clonotypes cover approximately 24% of the sample.

The sequencing used blood, collected from a patient whose treatment included radiotherapy and nephrectomy. This receptor was taken from a woman aged 45 to 65 with renal cell carcinoma.

The sequence in DNA is TGTGCCAGCAGCTTAGACCGCCGCTCCTACGAGCAGTACTTC. Its protein product is CASSLDRRSYEQYF. In this chain, TRBV5-6 is recombined with TRBJ2-7, with the D gene uncertain. CDR1 and CDR2 were assigned from the germline V gene as SGHDT and YYEEEE. Trimming takes 2 bases from V and 0 bases from J, and the germline ends sit 9 bases apart. The CDR3, cysteine through phenylalanine, is 14 amino acids long. The read is trimmed to its CDR3 DNA, 42 bases read in frame from base 1. Here the CDR3 is joined to the reference TRBV5-6 and TRBJ2-7 genes, and the full variable domain is: DAGVTQSPTHLIKTRGQQVTLRCSPKSGHDTVSWYQQALGQGPQFIFQYYEEEERQRGNFPDRFSGHQFPNYSSELNVNALLLGDSALYLCASSLDRRSYEQYFGPGTRLTVT.